This entry lists 29 T cell receptor beta chains sequenced from one sample in a study of blood T cells in healthy people across ages. With a J-beta primer mix and a sample-barcoded 5' primer, a second PCR ran 7 to 11 cycles. TCRdb processed the 5' RACE reads anew with MiXCR; each CDR3 protein has one entry. The table lists under 950,000 distinct CDR3 sequences, around a fifth of them singletons, with around 21% in the top ten. The specimen was blood. These receptors were taken from a man between 65 and 80 years old in good health.

This rearrangement joins TRBV11-3 to TRBJ2-1, with TRBD2 identical over 11 bases. Per the germline V gene, CDR1 is SGHNT and CDR2 is YENEEA. There are 16 residues in the CDR3. V gave up 2 bases and J gave up 2 bases; unmatched junction bases: 2. The CDR3 nucleotides read TGTGCCAGCAGCTTAAGGGGACTAGCGGCCTACAATGAGCAGTTCTTC. Amino acids: CASSLRGLAAYNEQFF.

The genes are TRBV7-9 and TRBJ1-1, with D uncertain. CDR1 SEHNR and CDR2 FQNEAQ come from the germline V gene (reference sequence). CDR3 length: 14 residues. Between the trimmed V and J ends, which lost 5 bases and 7 bases, there was a span of 17 bases. The CDR3 DNA reads as TGTGCCAGCAGCCCCCAGAGCGAGCGGAGTGAAGCTTTCTTT. This encodes CASSPQSERSEAFF.

The V and J genes are TRBV5-1 and TRBJ1-5; TRBD1 might be the D (5 bases). Germline V lookup: CDR1 SGHRS, CDR2 YFSETQ. The CDR3 covers 15 residues. V was clipped by 0 bases and J by 2 bases, with 9 bases between them. The CDR3 DNA follows: TGCGCCAGCAGCTTGGTGGGGGACGGCAATCAGCCCCAGCATTTT. Protein: CASSLVGDGNQPQHF.

The sample holds a few counts of this clonotype. The rearrangement links TRBV12-3 or TRBV12-4 to TRBJ1-2, with 12 bases aligning to TRBD1. The CDR3 runs 14 residues. Trimming at V came to 0 bases and at J to 8 bases, leaving 1 base not matched to a gene. DNA for the CDR3: TGTGCCAGCAGTTTAGCCGGGACAGGGGGCGGCTACACCTTC. It translates to CASSLAGTGGGYTF.

The chain uses TRBV10-3 and TRBJ2-5; TRBD2 matches at 13 bases. The DNA end is a closer match to TRBJ2-1, so the J assignment may be wrong. The CDR3 covers 17 residues. Per the germline V gene, CDR1 is ENHRY and CDR2 is SYGVKD. The CDR3 DNA reads TGTGCCATCAGTGAGGCGCCGGGACTAGCGGGGTTGAATGAGCAGTTCTTC. Translation: CAISEAPGLAGLNEQFF.

Turning to this clonotype: As the CDR3 is not closed by the conserved phenylalanine or tryptophan, this likely results from a read error. The V and J genes are TRBV7-3 and TRBJ2-3; 8 bases fit TRBD2. Looked up from germline, CDR1 is SGHTA and CDR2 is FQGTGA. The CDR3 runs to 15 residues. With V trimmed by 5 bases and J by 2 bases, 6 bases remained unmatched. CDR3 amino acids: CASSQLAAYTDTQYL. Here the CDR3 DNA reads TGTGCCAGCAGCCAACTAGCGGCATACACAGATACGCAGTATCTT.

The chain is built from TRBV28 and TRBJ2-1; 8 bases map to TRBD2. CDR1 is MDHEN and CDR2 is SYDVKM in the germline V gene. V was clipped by 1 base and J by 10 bases; unmatched bases: 12. The CDR3 runs to 16 residues. The CDR3 sequence: CASSLLPAGAPGEQFF. CDR3 DNA: TGTGCCAGCAGTTTATTACCAGCGGGGGCTCCAGGGGAGCAGTTCTTC.

V usage is TRBV12-3 or TRBV12-4 and J usage is TRBJ1-6, with 8 bases lining up with TRBD1. This CDR3 spans 16 amino acids. V was pared by 3 bases and J by 4 bases, with 5 bases of the junction left unmatched. CDR3 coding DNA: TGTGCCAGCAGTTTCGGACAGGGTGGATATAATTCACCCCTCCACTTT. This gives the protein CASSFGQGGYNSPLHF.

This clonotype was observed a few times. The chain links TRBV6-6 to TRBJ2-3; 7 bases agree with TRBD1. There are 16 residues in the CDR3. The germline CDR1 and CDR2 sequences are MNHNY and SVGAGI (reference sequence). Trimming at V came to 5 bases and at J to 0 bases, leaving 8 bases not matched to a gene. The CDR3 loop is CASSPWDSSSTDTQYF. The CDR3 coding sequence is TGTGCCAGCAGTCCATGGGACAGTTCTAGCACAGATACGCAGTATTTT.

This clonotype has just a few counts. V usage is TRBV28 and J usage is TRBJ2-1, with unresolved D. V was cut by 2 bases and J by 8 bases, with 10 bases left in between. Germline lookup yields CDR1 MDHEN and CDR2 SYDVKM. CDR3 length: 13 amino acids. The CDR3 loop reads CASSLPLFHEQFF. Written as DNA, the CDR3 is TGTGCCAGCAGTTTACCCTTATTTCATGAGCAGTTCTTC.

The CDR3 nucleotides are TGTGCCAGCAGCTTAGGAGTAGAGATGCCCCAGCATTTT. Translating it yields CASSLGVEMPQHF. J is TRBJ1-5 and V is TRBV11-2; D not certain. The CDR3 is 13 amino acids. CDR1 is SGHAT and CDR2 is FQNNGV in the germline V gene. The ends were cut back, 1 base at V and 9 bases at J, with 10 bases in the middle.

The rearrangement links TRBV4-3 to TRBJ2-1; 10 bases map to TRBD2. CDR1 and CDR2 from the germline V gene are LGHNA and YSLEER. The CDR3 extends over 14 amino acids. V was pared by 4 bases and J by 9 bases, with 6 bases of the junction left unmatched. The CDR3 DNA follows: TGCGCCAGCAGCCCGTGGACTAGCGGAGTTGAGCAGTTCTTC. Translating it yields CASSPWTSGVEQFF.

J is TRBJ2-1 and V is TRBV20-1; D may be TRBD2 (6 bases). The CDR3 has 10 amino acids. The V and J ends lost 3 bases and 10 bases respectively, with 7 bases between them. Per the germline V gene, CDR1 is DFQATT and CDR2 is SNEGSKA (reference sequence). In DNA, the CDR3 is TGCAGTGCTAGGACTAGGGAGCAGTTCTTC. It is translated as CSARTREQFF.

This clonotype occurred a few times. The rearrangement uses TRBV28 and TRBJ2-7; D gene ambiguous. The V gene's germline CDR1 is MDHEN and CDR2 SYDVKM. Trimming left V 2 bases short and J 5 bases short, with 19 bases between. The CDR3 is made up of 16 amino acids. Written as DNA, the CDR3 is TGTGCCAGCAGTTTAGAGGCCCCACCTGTAGGGAACGAGCAGTACTTC. Encoded protein: CASSLEAPPVGNEQYF.

Comment on this clonotype: At one end, the junction sequence differs from germline, possibly due to a read error. The chain couples TRBV11-3 to TRBJ2-4; possible D gene TRBD1, 6 bases. This CDR3 spans 15 amino acids. The germline V gene encodes CDR1 SGHNT and CDR2 YENEEA. CDR3 loop: CASSLEGLQGNIPYF. The CDR3, as DNA: TGTGCCAGCAGCTTAGAGGGTTTACAGGGAAACATTCCGTACTTC. The entire variable domain, with the rest obtained from reference TRBV11-3 and TRBJ2-4, is as follows: EAGVVQSPRYKIIEKKQPVAFWCNPISGHNTLYWYLQNLGQGPELLIRYENEEAVDDSQLPKDRFSAERLKGVDSTLKIQPAELGDSAVYLCASSLEGLQGNIPYFGAGTRLSVL.

This clonotype was picked up many times. The rearrangement uses TRBV20-1 and TRBJ2-1, with D hard to call. The end of the DNA fits TRBJ2-7 better, so the J call may be wrong. In germline, CDR1 is DFQATT, CDR2 SNEGSKA (reference sequence). This CDR3 region has 13 residues. The CDR3 sequence is CSASLPASYEQYV. CDR3 sequence (DNA): TGCAGTGCTAGCCTACCGGCCTCCTACGAGCAGTACGTC.

This chain joins TRBV12-3 or TRBV12-4 and TRBJ2-6, with 11 bases identical to TRBD1. This CDR3 region has 19 residues. J lost 2 bases, V lost 6 bases, and 12 bases had no gene match. CDR3 sequence: CASRDPDRGLFTGANVLTF. CDR3 coding DNA: TGTGCCAGCAGGGACCCGGACAGGGGGCTTTTTACTGGGGCCAACGTCCTGACTTTC.

The rearrangement joins TRBV12-3 or TRBV12-4 to TRBJ2-3; 12 bases map to TRBD2. V trimming: 0 bases; J trimming: 11 bases; junction bases outside the gene matches: 9. The CDR3 covers 16 residues. CDR3 sequence reads: CASSLAQLAGGFEQYF. The CDR3 region has the DNA TGTGCCAGCAGTTTAGCGCAACTAGCGGGAGGATTTGAGCAGTATTTT.

The chain joins TRBV7-8 to TRBJ2-1, with D perhaps being TRBD1 or TRBD2 (5 bases each). CDR1 and CDR2 (germline): SGHVS, FQNEAQ. V lost 10 bases, J lost 0 bases, and 13 bases lay in between. The CDR3 covers 14 residues. The CDR3 region has the DNA TGTGCCACCTACCGGGACGTCTCCTACAATGAGCAGTTCTTC. It is translated as CATYRDVSYNEQFF.

This clonotype was counted between two and nine times. The CDR3: CASSPSGLAKNIQYF. The DNA of the CDR3 is TGTGCCAGCTCCCCTAGCGGCCTAGCCAAAAACATTCAGTACTTC. The chain has TRBV25-1 and TRBJ2-4; 7 bases match TRBD2. Trimming cost V 8 bases and J 0 bases; bases outside gene matches: 7. The CDR3 covers 15 residues. Germline V lookup: CDR1 MGHDK, CDR2 SYGVNS.

This clonotype was counted only a few times. The chain employs TRBV28 and TRBJ2-1; D is perhaps TRBD2 (6 bases). TRBJ2-7 explains the end of the DNA better; the J call may be wrong. CDR1 and CDR2 from the germline V gene are MDHEN and SYDVKM. CDR3 size: 15 residues. CDR3 DNA: TGTGCCAGCAGTTTTACCGGGAGCTCCTCCTACGAGCAGTACGTC. Its protein is CASSFTGSSSYEQYV.

This chain joins TRBV18 and TRBJ2-5; D is unresolved. The DNA end lines up better with TRBJ2-1; the J call may be wrong. This CDR3 spans 12 amino acids. CDR1 is KGHSH and CDR2 is LQKENI in the germline V gene. The CDR3 sequence is CASSPLINEQFF. As DNA, the CDR3 is TGTGCCAGCTCCCCCCTCATAAATGAGCAGTTCTTC.

With respect to this clonotype: The germline gene is not matched at one end of the junction; a read error may be the cause. The chain has TRBV18 and TRBJ2-1; 9 bases agree with TRBD1. CDR1 and CDR2 (germline): KGHSH, LQKENI. The CDR3 has 14 amino acids. The CDR3 nucleotides are TGTGCCAGCTCACCACGGGACAGGGAGTACGAGCCGTACTTC. Its protein product is CASSPRDREYEPYF.

The CDR3 nucleotides read TGTGCCAGCAGCTATTATAGCGGGGACCGAGGGGATTTAAACCAAGAGACCCAGTACTTC. Encoded protein: CASSYYSGDRGDLNQETQYF. This chain links TRBV7-8 with TRBJ2-5; TRBD2 agrees at 8 bases. The V gene's germline CDR1 is SGHVS and CDR2 FQNEAQ. CDR3 size: 20 residues. The ends lost 4 bases at V and 0 bases at J; junction bases unmatched: 19.

This chain joins TRBV10-3 and TRBJ1-2; TRBD1 aligns across 10 bases. This CDR3 has 16 residues. V shed 2 bases, J shed 4 bases, and the junction held 7 bases outside the gene matches. Germline loops: CDR1 ENHRY, CDR2 SYGVKD. Written as DNA, the CDR3 is TGTGCCATCAGTGAGCCGGACAGGGGGATTTTCTATGGCTACACCTTC. The encoded protein is CAISEPDRGIFYGYTF.

The CDR3 DNA is TGTGCCAGCAGCTTAGCACAGGAGATTTATGGCTACACCTTC. This translates into CASSLAQEIYGYTF. The V call is TRBV7-2, the J call TRBJ1-2, with D perhaps matching TRBD1 (5 bases). This CDR3 region has 14 residues. The V end was cut by 0 bases, the J end by 5 bases, with 10 bases between. Germline V CDR1 and CDR2: SGHTA, FQGNSA.

The gene calls are TRBV20-1 and TRBJ2-5, with D maybe TRBD2 (5 bases). Trimming shortened V by 0 bases and J by 1 base, and 15 bases separated the two germline ends. Germline V gene sequence: CDR1 DFQATT, CDR2 SNEGSKA (reference sequence). This CDR3 is built from 16 residues. The CDR3 DNA follows: TGCAGTGCTAGAGATGGAGCGGCGGCATTCCAAGAGACCCAGTACTTC. Translating gives CSARDGAAAFQETQYF.

V is TRBV5-5 and J is TRBJ1-2; D is undetermined. Germline-derived CDR1 and CDR2 are SGHKS and YYEKEE (reference sequence). Trimming took 0 bases from V and 14 from J, leaving 14 bases between them. The CDR3 runs 12 residues. DNA of the CDR3: TGTGCCAGCAGCTTGGACCTCCTCGTATGTACCTTC. Translated: CASSLDLLVCTF.

The rearrangement uses TRBV6-1 and TRBJ1-1, with D uncertain. The CDR3 has 14 amino acids. The germline CDR1 and CDR2 sequences are MNHNS and SASEGT. V was trimmed by 6 bases and J by 1 base, leaving 12 bases between them. For the CDR3, the DNA is TGTGCCAGCAGCCTCGACTGGGGGAACACTGAAGCTTTCTTT. Translated, it gives CASSLDWGNTEAFF.